Following are 29 T cell receptor beta chains from one sample sequenced in a study of blood T cell repertoires in COVID-19. The protocol was immunoSEQ multiplex PCR, while the TCRdb copy is restricted to in-frame clones and leaves out a portion. The repertoire consists of 400,000 or so clones, with approximately 90% occurring once and the leading ten covering approximately 0.92%. The source material was peripheral blood. The receptor source for this set is a young man with COVID-19, enrolled during active disease.

This clone occurred a few times. The chain is built from TRBV20-1 and TRBJ2-1; tentative D call: TRBD1 (5 bases). The CDR3 consists of 11 residues. V was shortened by 3 bases and J by 8 bases, with 8 bases between the two germline ends. In germline, CDR1 is DFQATT, CDR2 SNEGSKA (reference sequence). CDR3 protein: CSASFRDEQFF. The CDR3 coding sequence is TGCAGTGCTAGCTTCAGGGATGAGCAGTTCTTC.

The chain combines TRBV27 with TRBJ2-1; 8 bases match TRBD2. V shed 0 bases, J shed 7 bases, and the junction held 8 bases outside the gene matches. Germline V gene lookup returns CDR1 MNHEY and CDR2 SMNVEV (reference sequence). This CDR3 is built from 16 residues. The CDR3 nucleotides read TGTGCCAGCAGTTTATCGGAGCGGGGGTGGGGGAATGAGCAGTTCTTC. Translation gives CASSLSERGWGNEQFF.

As to this clone: Other DNA sequences from this sample encode an identical CDR3 as well. This sequence joins TRBV6-1 and TRBJ2-5; TRBD2 might be the D (5 bases). This CDR3 spans 14 amino acids. Trimming shortened V by 2 bases and J by 5 bases, and 12 bases separated the two germline ends. Germline V gene data show CDR1 as MNHNS and CDR2 as SASEGT. The CDR3 reads CASSERGRGETQYF. CDR3 bases: TGTGCCAGCAGTGAACGGGGTCGCGGGGAGACCCAGTACTTC.

V gene TRBV5-6 combines with J gene TRBJ2-5; 9 nucleotides match TRBD1. This CDR3 comprises 12 residues. Germline V gene lookup returns CDR1 SGHDT and CDR2 YYEEEE. Trimming at V came to 6 bases and at J to 4 bases, leaving 1 base not matched to a gene. The chain's CDR3 is CASTDRGETQYF. The CDR3 DNA follows: TGTGCCAGCACGGACAGGGGAGAGACCCAGTACTTC.

The chain couples TRBV7-9 to TRBJ2-3; TRBD2 matches at 7 bases. The J segment lost 0 bases and the V segment lost 0 bases, leaving 6 bases of the junction unmatched. Looked up from germline, CDR1 is SEHNR and CDR2 is FQNEAQ (reference sequence). The CDR3 covers 17 residues. The chain's CDR3 is CASSLAMGRGSTDTQYF. The CDR3 nucleotides are TGTGCCAGCAGCTTAGCGATGGGGCGGGGGAGCACAGATACGCAGTATTTT. Filled out from reference TRBV7-9 and TRBJ2-3, the complete variable domain reads DTGVSQNPRHKITKRGQNVTFRCDPISEHNRLYWYRQTLGQGPEFLTYFQNEAQLEKSRLLSDRFSAERPKGSFSTLEIQRTEQGDSAMYLCASSLAMGRGSTDTQYFGPGTRLTVL.

V gene TRBV4-1 combines with J gene TRBJ2-4; TRBD2 might be the D (5 bases). The V gene lost 0 bases and the J gene lost 2 bases, with 14 bases spanning the gap. The V gene's germline CDR1 is MGHRA and CDR2 YSYEKL. CDR3 length: 17 amino acids. The CDR3 nucleotides are TGCGCCAGCAGCCAAGATGGGCCCGGGGTTACCAAAAACATTCAGTACTTC. The encoded protein is CASSQDGPGVTKNIQYF.

The CDR3 loop reads CASRVERGNSPLHF. The DNA for the CDR3 is TGTGCCAGCAGGGTAGAACGGGGGAATTCACCCCTCCACTTT. The V and J genes are TRBV28 and TRBJ1-6; D perhaps matches TRBD1 (5 bases). Germline V gives CDR1 MDHEN, CDR2 SYDVKM. The CDR3 is 14 amino acids. V shed 6 bases and J shed 7 bases, with 13 bases lying between them.

The chain recombines TRBV2 with TRBJ2-5; weak D call: TRBD2 (7 bases). There are 14 residues in the CDR3. The germline V and J ends were trimmed by 6 bases and 5 bases, with 16 bases remaining between them. Germline lookup yields CDR1 SNHLY and CDR2 FYNNEI. This CDR3 reads CASSYRRGGETQYF. The CDR3 bases are TGTGCCAGCAGCTACCGCAGGGGAGGGGAGACCCAGTACTTC.

The chain couples TRBV5-1 to TRBJ2-1, with 12 bases fitting TRBD2. Germline CDR1 and CDR2: SGHRS and YFSETQ. This CDR3 spans 18 amino acids. V was pared by 2 bases and J by 3 bases, with 9 bases of the junction left unmatched. The CDR3 loop reads CASSLGYASGRDYNEQFF. The CDR3 bases are TGCGCCAGCAGCTTAGGGTATGCTAGCGGGAGGGACTACAATGAGCAGTTCTTC.

This chain connects TRBV24-1 to TRBJ2-1; D might be TRBD1 (6 bases). V lost 4 bases, J lost 9 bases, and 18 bases lay in between. The germline V gene has CDR1 KGHDR and CDR2 SFDVKD. This CDR3 spans 15 amino acids. The CDR3 sequence is CATSDPSTGKGEQFF. The CDR3 region has the DNA TGTGCCACCAGTGACCCCTCCACAGGGAAGGGTGAGCAGTTCTTC.

The rearrangement links TRBV5-5 to TRBJ1-3, with 9 positions matching TRBD1. Unmatched junction bases numbered 3, after V lost 4 bases and J lost 1 base. Germline V gene sequence: CDR1 SGHKS, CDR2 YYEKEE (reference sequence). The CDR3 runs 15 residues. The CDR3 nucleotides read TGTGCCAGCAGCAAACAGGGGGCGTCTGGAAACACCATATATTTT. It is translated as CASSKQGASGNTIYF.

The J gene is TRBJ1-1, the V gene TRBV13; the D is unclear. V lost 6 bases, J lost 0 bases, and 17 bases lay in between. Germline CDR1 reads PRHDT; CDR2 reads FYEKMQ (reference sequence). The CDR3 consists of 16 residues. The chain's CDR3 is CASSPSPRDLNTEAFF. The CDR3 bases are TGTGCCAGCAGTCCAAGCCCCCGGGATTTGAACACTGAAGCTTTCTTT.

There are a few counts of this clone. The chain recombines TRBV29-1 with TRBJ1-3; 11 bases fit TRBD1. V gave up 6 bases and J gave up 3 bases; unmatched junction bases: 10. The germline gives CDR1 SQVTM, CDR2 ANQGSEA. There are 16 residues in the CDR3. DNA of the CDR3: TGCAGCGTGGGAACTGGGACAGGGGGGATTGGAAACACCATATATTTT. Protein: CSVGTGTGGIGNTIYF. Variable domain in full (rest from reference TRBV29-1 and TRBJ1-3): SAVISQKPSRDICQRGTSLTIQCQVDSQVTMMFWYRQQPGQSLTLIATANQGSEATYESGFVIDKFPISRPNLTFSTLTVSNMSPEDSSIYLCSVGTGTGGIGNTIYFGEGSWLTVV.

This chain connects TRBV30 to TRBJ2-7; TRBD2 agrees at 7 bases. V shed 3 bases, J shed 6 bases, and the junction held 11 bases outside the gene matches. Germline lookup yields CDR1 GTSNPN and CDR2 SVGIG (reference sequence). The CDR3 length is 14 residues. The CDR3 nucleotides read TGTGCCTGGAGATATAAGCGGGGTGGTTCCGAGCAGTACTTC. It codes for CAWRYKRGGSEQYF.

This clone was detected a few times. The rearrangement links TRBV25-1 to TRBJ2-1; 8 nucleotides align to TRBD2. From germline, CDR1 is MGHDK and CDR2 SYGVNS. The CDR3 is 16 residues long. The V gene end was trimmed by 3 bases and the J gene end by 8 bases; junction bases not matched to a gene: 12. CDR3: CASSDGPAGGRHEQFF. In DNA, the CDR3 is TGTGCCAGCAGTGATGGCCCGGCGGGAGGTAGACATGAGCAGTTCTTC.

The rearrangement uses TRBV6-2 or TRBV6-3 and TRBJ1-4; TRBD1 matches at 8 bases. Per germline, CDR1 MNHEY and CDR2 SVGEGT. The V and J ends lost 4 bases and 8 bases, in that order; junction bases with no gene match: 6. The CDR3 is 14 residues long. The CDR3 nucleotides read TGTGCCAGCAGTTCGACAGGGGCGGAGGAAAAACTGTTTTTT. This sequence encodes CASSSTGAEEKLFF.

The chain uses TRBV7-9 and TRBJ2-7, with 9 bases fitting TRBD1. V was pared by 2 bases and J by 5 bases, with 7 bases of the junction left unmatched. In germline, CDR1 is SEHNR, CDR2 FQNEAQ (reference sequence). This CDR3 is 15 amino acids long. The CDR3 DNA follows: TGTGCCAGCAGCTTATGGGGACAGGGAGGCCACGAGCAGTACTTC. It specifies CASSLWGQGGHEQYF.

The V call is TRBV18, the J call TRBJ2-7; TRBD2 aligns across 9 bases. Germline V lookup: CDR1 KGHSH, CDR2 LQKENI. The V and J ends lost 2 bases and 4 bases, in that order; junction bases with no gene match: 12. The CDR3 has 17 residues. This CDR3 reads CASSPGKLAGSVYEQYF. CDR3 DNA: TGTGCCAGCTCACCAGGGAAGCTAGCGGGATCAGTGTACGAGCAGTACTTC.

The rearrangement uses TRBV5-1 and TRBJ2-5, with 7 bases matching TRBD2. The length of the CDR3 is 15 residues. The V gene's germline CDR1 is SGHRS and CDR2 YFSETQ. J was trimmed by 3 bases and V by 10 bases; bases with no gene match: 15. CDR3 sequence (DNA): TGCGCCTCCTCCGAATCAACTAGCGCGGAAGAGACCCAGTACTTC. This codes for CASSESTSAEETQYF.

The chain recombines TRBV2 with TRBJ2-5; 10 bases line up with TRBD2. Looked up from germline, CDR1 is SNHLY and CDR2 is FYNNEI. With V trimmed by 8 bases and J by 2 bases, 11 bases remained unmatched. This CDR3 has 16 residues. The chain's CDR3 is CASSASGRVEQETQYF. CDR3 DNA: TGTGCCAGCTCCGCTAGCGGGAGAGTGGAGCAAGAGACCCAGTACTTC.

This clone occurred once. The chain is built from TRBV30 and TRBJ2-1; 11 bases fit TRBD1. With 0 bases clipped from V and 9 bases from J, the junction kept 7 bases outside the gene matches. CDR3 size: 15 residues. CDR1 and CDR2 from the germline V gene are GTSNPN and SVGIG (reference sequence). The CDR3 coding sequence is TGTGCCTGGAGTGTAGGACAGGGGGCGCGGAGTGAGCAGTTCTTC. Translating gives CAWSVGQGARSEQFF.

The chain combines TRBV30 with TRBJ1-1; D gene uncertain. CDR1 and CDR2 (germline): GTSNPN, SVGIG (reference sequence). This CDR3 comprises 16 residues. The V end was cut by 1 base, the J end by 2 bases, with 17 bases between. CDR3 sequence: CAWSDKNREPNTEAFF. CDR3 in DNA: TGTGCCTGGAGTGACAAAAACCGGGAGCCCAACACTGAAGCTTTCTTT.

This clone came up once. The rearrangement uses TRBV5-8 and TRBJ1-1, with a possible D match to TRBD1 (6 bases). V was clipped by 0 bases and J by 2 bases, with 8 bases between them. Germline CDR1 SGHTS, CDR2 YDEGEE. CDR3 size: 14 residues. CDR3 amino acids: CASSLGGPNTEAFF. DNA for the CDR3: TGTGCCAGCAGCTTGGGGGGGCCCAACACTGAAGCTTTCTTT.

The genes are TRBV30 and TRBJ1-5; D not certain. V was clipped by 5 bases and J by 0 bases, with 14 bases between them. The CDR3 spans 15 residues. Germline values: CDR1 GTSNPN, CDR2 SVGIG (reference sequence). The CDR3 region is CAWRPRGYSNQPQHF. CDR3 nucleotides: TGTGCCTGGCGCCCGCGAGGTTATAGCAATCAGCCCCAGCATTTT.

The J gene is TRBJ2-7, the V gene TRBV5-4; a weak D match, TRBD1 (5 bases). Between the trimmed V and J ends, which lost 4 bases and 3 bases, there was a span of 14 bases. The CDR3 is made up of 14 amino acids. Germline-derived CDR1 and CDR2 are SGHNT and YYREEE (reference sequence). CDR3 sequence (DNA): TGTGCCAGCAGCGCCAGACAGAAAATCTACGAGCAGTACTTC. Translating it yields CASSARQKIYEQYF.

The CDR3 loop reads CASSLAAGAGETQYF. Written as DNA, the CDR3 is TGCGCCAGCAGCTTGGCTGCGGGGGCGGGTGAGACCCAGTACTTC. The chain employs TRBV5-1 and TRBJ2-5; a possible D gene is TRBD2 (7 bases). Germline V gives CDR1 SGHRS, CDR2 YFSETQ. Trimming left V 0 bases short and J 5 bases short, with 14 bases between. The CDR3 spans 15 residues.

The genes are TRBV6-2 or TRBV6-3 and TRBJ2-2, with D unclear. The CDR3 length is 15 residues. In germline, CDR1 is MNHEY, CDR2 SVGEGT. V was pared by 5 bases and J by 0 bases, with 10 bases between. CDR3 protein: CASSARSANTGELFF. CDR3 DNA sequence: TGTGCCAGCAGTGCTAGGTCCGCGAACACCGGGGAGCTGTTTTTT.

V usage is TRBV2 and J usage is TRBJ1-5, with no clear D. The V end was cut by 6 bases, the J end by 0 bases, with 6 bases between. CDR3 length: 13 residues. Germline V CDR1 and CDR2: SNHLY, FYNNEI. This CDR3 reads CASRGDSNQPQHF. CDR3 in DNA: TGTGCCAGCAGGGGAGATAGCAATCAGCCCCAGCATTTT.

The V and J genes are TRBV18 and TRBJ1-2; 12 nucleotides align to TRBD1. Trimming removed 5 bases from V and 8 bases from J; junction bases left unmatched: 3. This CDR3 comprises 13 residues. The germline gives CDR1 KGHSH, CDR2 LQKENI. This chain's CDR3 is CASSAGTGGGYTF. The DNA for the CDR3 is TGTGCCAGCTCAGCCGGGACAGGGGGCGGCTACACCTTC. Together with reference TRBV18 and TRBJ1-2, the CDR3 gives the full variable domain: NAGVMQNPRHLVRRRGQEARLRCSPMKGHSHVYWYRQLPEEGLKFMVYLQKENIIDESGMPKERFSAEFPKEGPSILRIQQVVRGDSAAYFCASSAGTGGGYTFGSGTRLTVV.